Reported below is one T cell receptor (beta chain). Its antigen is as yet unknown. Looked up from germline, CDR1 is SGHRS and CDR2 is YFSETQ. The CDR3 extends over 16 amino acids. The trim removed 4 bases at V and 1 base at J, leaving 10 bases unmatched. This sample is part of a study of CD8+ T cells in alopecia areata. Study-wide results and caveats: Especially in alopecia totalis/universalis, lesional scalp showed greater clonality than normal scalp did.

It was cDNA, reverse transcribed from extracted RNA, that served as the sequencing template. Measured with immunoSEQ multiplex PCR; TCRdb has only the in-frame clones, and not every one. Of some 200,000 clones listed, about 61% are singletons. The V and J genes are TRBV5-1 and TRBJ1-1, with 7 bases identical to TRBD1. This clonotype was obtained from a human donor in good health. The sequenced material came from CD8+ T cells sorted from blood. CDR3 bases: TGCGCCAGCAGCACCGATCTGACAGGGCGGAACACTGAAGCTTTCTTT. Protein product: CASSTDLTGRNTEAFF.